The 20 T cell receptor beta chains in this list originate from one sample, sequenced in a study of TIL therapy for anti-PD-1-resistant metastatic lung cancer. This was the immunoSEQ v3 assay. Only in-frame clones appear in the TCRdb table, and some are missing; sequencing was by immunoSEQ multiplex PCR. Of 21,000 or so clones in the sample, about 79% were seen once. The time point was: pre-treatment sample, taken before nivolumab and TIL therapy. Sequencing was performed on blood, taken at baseline. The origin of the receptors is a person between 25 and 79 years old with non-small cell lung cancer.

The chain employs TRBV6-6 and TRBJ2-5; no clear D gene. The CDR3 loop spans 12 amino acids. V gave up 3 bases and J gave up 4 bases, with 6 bases separating them. CDR1 and CDR2 (germline): MNHNY, SVGAGI (reference sequence). Here the CDR3 reads CASSYYVETQYF. CDR3 DNA: TGTGCCAGCAGTTATTACGTAGAGACCCAGTACTTC.

The chain combines TRBV9 with TRBJ1-3; 9 nucleotides match TRBD1. The V and J ends lost 3 bases and 5 bases, in that order; junction bases with no gene match: 9. The CDR3 totals 16 residues. The germline CDR1 and CDR2 sequences are SGDLS and YYNGEE. The CDR3 DNA is TGTGCCAGCAGCGCAGGAGACAGGGGGGGGCGAAACACCATATATTTT. Its translation is CASSAGDRGGRNTIYF.

The CDR3 is CAWSVAGLPNTEAFF. In nucleotides, the CDR3 is TGTGCCTGGAGTGTCGCTGGCCTCCCGAACACTGAAGCTTTCTTT. V gene TRBV30 combines with J gene TRBJ1-1; D not resolved. This CDR3 comprises 15 residues. The V end was cut by 0 bases, the J end by 1 base, with 12 bases between. Germline V gene data show CDR1 as GTSNPN and CDR2 as SVGIG (reference sequence).

The chain is built from TRBV5-4 and TRBJ2-1, with D possibly being TRBD2 (6 bases). Germline CDR1 is SGHNT and CDR2 is YYREEE (reference sequence). There are 14 residues in the CDR3. V lost 4 bases, J lost 5 bases, and 13 bases lay in between. The CDR3 bases are TGTGCCAGCAGCCGAGCGGGTCCGAACAATGAGCAGTTCTTC. As protein: CASSRAGPNNEQFF.

The CDR3 nucleotides are TGCGCCAGCAGTCCGGGACTAGCGGGAGTCGATACGCAGTATTTT. It translates to CASSPGLAGVDTQYF. The V gene is TRBV10-2, the J gene TRBJ2-3, with TRBD2 matching over 14 bases. Germline loops: CDR1 WSHSY, CDR2 SAAADI. The V gene end was trimmed by 5 bases and the J gene end by 6 bases; junction bases not matched to a gene: 4. The CDR3 is 15 amino acids.

The CDR3 loop is CASSYADTQYF. CDR3 nucleotides: TGTGCCAGCAGTTACGCAGATACGCAGTATTTT. The chain employs TRBV6-6 and TRBJ2-3; no clear D. V was trimmed by 2 bases and J by 4 bases, leaving 1 base between them. This CDR3 region has 11 residues. CDR1 and CDR2 (germline): MNHNY, SVGAGI (reference sequence).

The V call is TRBV4-1, the J call TRBJ2-1, with TRBD2 identical over 7 bases. The CDR3 spans 16 residues. Germline CDR1 MGHRA, CDR2 YSYEKL. Unmatched junction bases numbered 15, after V lost 5 bases and J lost 8 bases. For the CDR3, the DNA is TGCGCCAGCAGCATTCGAACTAGCGTGTTTTTCGATGAGCAGTTCTTC. Amino acids: CASSIRTSVFFDEQFF.

The gene calls are TRBV28 and TRBJ1-2; D gene unclear. Germline V gene data show CDR1 as MDHEN and CDR2 as SYDVKM. Trimming left V 6 bases short and J 8 bases short, with 7 bases between. The CDR3 loop spans 10 amino acids. The CDR3 protein is CASRMEGYTF. CDR3 nucleotide sequence: TGTGCCAGCAGGATGGAGGGCTACACCTTC.

CDR3 nucleotides: TGTGCCAGCAGCCCGGGGACTAGCGGGGGCCTCGGCGAGCAGTACTTC. It translates to CASSPGTSGGLGEQYF. This rearrangement joins TRBV7-6 to TRBJ2-7; 14 positions match TRBD2. CDR1 and CDR2 from the germline V gene are SGHVS and FNYEAQ. The V and J ends lost 5 bases and 6 bases, in that order; junction bases with no gene match: 9. CDR3 size: 16 residues.

The chain recombines TRBV29-1 with TRBJ1-5, with 9 nucleotides matching TRBD1. After removal of 7 bases from V and 3 bases from J, the junction contained 4 bases not matched to a gene. Per the germline V gene, CDR1 is SQVTM and CDR2 is ANQGSEA. CDR3 size: 13 residues. DNA for the CDR3: TGCAGCGCCGGGACAGGGATCAATCAGCCCCAGCATTTT. It translates to CSAGTGINQPQHF.

This clone was observed a single time. The rearrangement links TRBV5-1 to TRBJ1-1; perhaps TRBD1 as D (5 bases). The length of the CDR3 is 15 residues. The germline V gene has CDR1 SGHRS and CDR2 YFSETQ. V was clipped by 0 bases and J by 2 bases, with 11 bases between them. CDR3 residues: CASSLAGAGNTEAFF. CDR3 sequence (DNA): TGCGCCAGCAGCTTGGCCGGGGCCGGTAACACTGAAGCTTTCTTT.

The gene calls are TRBV25-1 and TRBJ2-7; D assignment may be TRBD1 or TRBD2 (5 bases each). This CDR3 has 13 residues. V was cut by 5 bases and J by 6 bases, with 14 bases left in between. Germline CDR1 MGHDK, CDR2 SYGVNS. This CDR3 reads CASSPSQGREQYF. CDR3 DNA sequence: TGTGCCAGCAGTCCCTCCCAGGGACGCGAGCAGTACTTC.

This clone was seen only a few times. The rearrangement uses TRBV7-2 and TRBJ2-3; TRBD1 agrees at 8 bases. The CDR3 has 15 residues. V was clipped by 6 bases and J by 0 bases; unmatched bases: 5. CDR1 and CDR2 (germline): SGHTA, FQGNSA. The CDR3 DNA reads TGTGCCAGCAGGTTGGACAGGGTTAGCACAGATACGCAGTATTTT. As protein: CASRLDRVSTDTQYF. Full variable domain (rest looked up from reference TRBV7-2 and TRBJ2-3): GAGVSQSPSNKVTEKGKDVELRCDPISGHTALYWYRQSLGQGLEFLIYFQGNSAPDKSGLPSDRFSAERTGGSVSTLTIQRTQQEDSAVYLCASRLDRVSTDTQYFGPGTRLTVL.

The chain couples TRBV5-8 to TRBJ2-7; D call uncertain. Looked up from germline, CDR1 is SGHTS and CDR2 is YDEGEE. The CDR3 length is 15 residues. The V gene lost 4 bases and the J gene lost 2 bases, with 16 bases spanning the gap. CDR3 in DNA: TGTGCCAGCAGCCCGGTGGGCTCCGCCACCTACGAGCAGTACTTC. Its protein is CASSPVGSATYEQYF.

Comments on this clone: At one end the junction does not follow the germline gene, possibly because of a read error. This sequence joins TRBV5-4 and TRBJ1-1; tentatively, D is TRBD1 (5 bases). Germline CDR1 SGHNT, CDR2 YYREEE (reference sequence). This CDR3 has 13 amino acids. The CDR3 reads CASSWDFATEAFF. CDR3 DNA: TGCGCCAGCAGCTGGGACTTTGCCACTGAAGCTTTCTTT.

This sequence joins TRBV28 and TRBJ2-2; perhaps TRBD2 as D (5 bases). Germline lookup yields CDR1 MDHEN and CDR2 SYDVKM. V was pared by 5 bases and J by 10 bases, with 11 bases between. CDR3 length equals 12 residues. The DNA of the CDR3 is TGTGCCAGCAGTCCCACTAGTGTGGAGCTGTTTTTT. Translating it yields CASSPTSVELFF.

This chain uses TRBV5-1 with TRBJ2-5; no reliable D call. V dropped 2 bases and J dropped 1 base, with 6 bases sitting between them. The CDR3 contains 13 residues. Germline-derived CDR1 and CDR2 are SGHRS and YFSETQ. The CDR3 loop reads CASSLGFQETQYF. The CDR3, as DNA: TGCGCCAGCAGCTTAGGTTTCCAAGAGACCCAGTACTTC.

The chain is built from TRBV5-4 and TRBJ2-3, with 8 bases identical to TRBD2. This CDR3 region has 16 residues. CDR1 is SGHNT and CDR2 is YYREEE in the germline V gene (reference sequence). Germline trimming cut 0 bases from V and 5 bases from J; bases unmatched to any gene: 8. In DNA, the CDR3 is TGTGCCAGCAGCTTGGGGACCGGGACTAGTGTAGATACGCAGTATTTT. Translated, it gives CASSLGTGTSVDTQYF.

The chain couples TRBV7-9 to TRBJ2-5; D gene unclear. Germline values: CDR1 SEHNR, CDR2 FQNEAQ (reference sequence). The CDR3 runs to 14 residues. The germline V and J ends were trimmed by 5 bases and 1 base, with 11 bases remaining between them. The CDR3 loop reads CASSPNRSQETQYF. In DNA, the CDR3 is TGTGCCAGCAGCCCCAATCGATCCCAAGAGACCCAGTACTTC.

This clone has just one count. The chain uses TRBV5-6 and TRBJ2-7; D ambiguous. Trimming took 4 bases from V and 1 from J, leaving 18 bases between them. Germline-derived CDR1 and CDR2 are SGHDT and YYEEEE. The CDR3 sequence is 16 residues long. As DNA, the CDR3 is TGTGCCAGCAGCGACCGACTGGGTCGGGTTTCCTACGAGCAGTACTTC. As protein: CASSDRLGRVSYEQYF.